This T cell receptor beta chain was sequenced during a study of Ad26.COV2.S vaccination and SARS-CoV-2 variants. Study-level findings and limits: Researchers reported similar non-spike TCR breadth in vaccine and placebo recipients.

Libraries were prepared by immunoSEQ multiplex PCR; TCRdb keeps only in-frame clonotypes and omits some of them. The sample yields some 340,000 clones, around four fifths seen once. To note about this clone: The antigen is unknown.

CDR3 length: 15 residues. Germline V gene sequence: CDR1 SEHNR, CDR2 FQNEAQ (reference sequence). The ends were cut back, 5 bases at V and 0 bases at J, with 8 bases in the middle. Stated treatment: some 19 received Ad26.COV2.S at low or high dose, single or two shots; several received placebo; per-sample allocation not given. On day 63 after the first injection, vaccine and placebo recipients gave samples. An Ad26 vector carrying the Wuhan-strain SARS-CoV-2 spike served as the vaccine. This sequence was found in a person aged 18-65 years who received the Ad26.COV2.S COVID-19 vaccine or a placebo. The sequencing here drew on peripheral blood, taken in a trial of Ad26.COV2.S vaccine versus placebo. The chain carries TRBV7-9 and TRBJ2-6; D gene uncertain. In DNA, the CDR3 is TGTGCCAGCAGCCACGTAGTCTCTGGGGCCAACGTCCTGACTTTC. The encoded protein is CASSHVVSGANVLTF.